This T cell receptor (beta chain) stems from a study of blood T cell repertoires in COVID-19. V was clipped by 3 bases and J by 6 bases, with 14 bases between them. In germline, CDR1 is MGHDK, CDR2 SYGVNS. The CDR3 has 15 amino acids. Recovery meant two consecutive negative NP/OP PCR tests, professional clearance, or resolved symptoms. Authors' data handling: Reference gene primer amplification in the assay estimated nucleated cell counts. Measured with immunoSEQ multiplex PCR; TCRdb has only the in-frame clones, and not every one. V and J calls and clone size are as listed in that table; D and trimming were resolved from the DNA. The sample includes some 200,000 clones, approximately 85% of them seen just once.

Specimen: PBMCs or T cells enriched from blood (not recorded which). The receptor was isolated from a middle-aged man who had recovered from COVID-19. The chain combines TRBV25-1 with TRBJ1-4, with D possibly TRBD1 on 6 matching bases. CDR3 sequence: CASSDPTGIYEKLFF. The CDR3 region has the DNA TGTGCCAGCAGTGACCCTACAGGGATTTATGAAAAACTGTTTTTT.